Each of the 13 T cell receptor beta chains below was sequenced from the same sample in a study of long-term antiretroviral therapy in people with HIV. They ran version v3.0 of the immunoSEQ assay at survey level. The assay was immunoSEQ multiplex PCR, and TCRdb's table has in-frame clones only and misses some. In the table there are some 25,000 clones, 65% to 85% of which are singletons. The specimen was unsorted PBMCs, collected 2.1 years after starting antiretroviral therapy. The receptors here all came from a man aged 30 to 45 with HIV.

The chain has TRBV29-1 and TRBJ1-2; the D is unclear. CDR3 size: 16 residues. V lost 5 bases to trimming and J lost 3 bases, with 22 bases between them. Germline assignment: CDR1 SQVTM and CDR2 ANQGSEA. In nucleotides, the CDR3 is TGCAGCGTTCCATGGTCGGGAGGTACAGCCTACTATGGCTACACCTTC. This translates into CSVPWSGGTAYYGYTF.

The genes are TRBV28 and TRBJ2-1; D unclear. CDR1 and CDR2 (germline): MDHEN, SYDVKM. This CDR3 is built from 17 residues. The V and J ends lost 3 bases and 0 bases respectively, with 15 bases between them. The CDR3 loop is CASSFKGVLSSYNEQFF. The CDR3 DNA follows: TGTGCCAGCAGTTTTAAAGGTGTCCTTAGCTCCTACAATGAGCAGTTCTTC.

In this sample, this clone turned up a few times. Compared with germline, one end of the junction differs, possibly owing to a read error. The V call is TRBV6-5, the J call TRBJ1-1, with 9 nucleotides matching TRBD1. Per the germline V gene, CDR1 is MNHEY and CDR2 is SVGAGI. This CDR3 has 12 residues. The CDR3: CASSYSGTGQYF. Written as DNA, the CDR3 is TGTGCCAGCAGTTACTCGGGGACAGGGCAGTACTTT.

This CDR3 is CASRRGSTGNNEQFF. CDR3 in DNA: TGTGCCAGCAGGCGCGGGAGCACCGGTAATAATGAGCAGTTCTTC. This rearrangement joins TRBV9 to TRBJ2-1, with 7 positions matching TRBD2. CDR1 and CDR2 from the germline V gene are SGDLS and YYNGEE. J lost 7 bases, V lost 5 bases, and 12 bases had no gene match. This CDR3 spans 15 amino acids.

The chain carries TRBV28 and TRBJ2-7; perhaps TRBD1 as D (6 bases). Germline CDR1 reads MDHEN; CDR2 reads SYDVKM. V was cut by 4 bases and J by 2 bases, with 9 bases left in between. This CDR3 comprises 13 residues. The CDR3 DNA follows: TGTGCCAGCAGTTCCGGACAGCCCTACGAGCAGTACTTC. It yields the protein CASSSGQPYEQYF.

CDR3 nucleotides: TGTCTCAGGGGTCTGACTGAAGCTTTCTTT. Amino acids: CLRGLTEAFF. V gene TRBV27 combines with J gene TRBJ1-1; TRBD1 is a possible D gene (6 bases). Germline CDR1 and CDR2: MNHEY and SMNVEV (reference sequence). The CDR3 consists of 10 residues.

The V gene is TRBV28, the J gene TRBJ2-1; 7 bases agree with TRBD2. Germline CDR1 is MDHEN and CDR2 is SYDVKM. The CDR3 spans 16 residues. Trimming removed 5 bases from V and 8 bases from J; junction bases left unmatched: 15. The CDR3: CASSPPRAGRIYEQFF. The CDR3 DNA is TGTGCCAGCAGTCCACCCCGAGCGGGGCGGATCTATGAGCAGTTCTTC.

V gene TRBV28 combines with J gene TRBJ1-6; TRBD1 matches at 8 bases. The CDR3 is 14 residues long. V dropped 9 bases and J dropped 10; count of bases not matched to a gene: 11. Germline V gene lookup returns CDR1 MDHEN and CDR2 SYDVKM. In nucleotides, the CDR3 is TGTGCCAGTGGGAGGGACAGGAGAAGCTCACCCCTCCACTTT. Translation: CASGRDRRSSPLHF.

This sequence joins TRBV4-3 and TRBJ1-5; D possibly corresponds to TRBD1 (5 bases). The V end was cut by 1 base, the J end by 0 bases, with 22 bases between. Germline V lookup: CDR1 LGHNA, CDR2 YSLEER. CDR3 length: 20 residues. The CDR3 region has the DNA TGCGCCAGCAGCCAAGGAGTCTCGCCCCTCAGGGCAGCTAGCAATCAGCCCCAGCATTTT. Translating it yields CASSQGVSPLRAASNQPQHF.

The V gene is TRBV2, the J gene TRBJ1-3; D gene ambiguous. The CDR3 totals 15 residues. Germline V gives CDR1 SNHLY, CDR2 FYNNEI. With 6 bases removed from V and 0 bases from J, the gap between germline ends came to 12 bases. CDR3 nucleotides: TGTGCCAGCAGCGAATCGTCCTACTCTGGAAACACCATATATTTT. Protein product: CASSESSYSGNTIYF.

The CDR3 DNA reads as TGTGCCAGCAGCTTGGAGGGCAGGGGTGAGACCCAGTACTTC. Its translation is CASSLEGRGETQYF. This sequence joins TRBV5-5 and TRBJ2-5, with D possibly TRBD1 on 6 matching bases. The germline V and J ends were trimmed by 0 bases and 5 bases, with 11 bases remaining between them. This CDR3 has 14 amino acids. From germline, CDR1 is SGHKS and CDR2 YYEKEE (reference sequence). Combining the CDR3 with reference TRBV5-5 and TRBJ2-5 gives the whole variable domain DAGVTQSPTHLIKTRGQQVTLRCSPISGHKSVSWYQQVLGQGPQFIFQYYEKEERGRGNFPDRFSARQFPNYSSELNVNALLLGDSALYLCASSLEGRGETQYFGPGTRLLVL.

This clone is medium-sized in the sample. The chain uses TRBV11-2 and TRBJ2-7; D call uncertain. From germline, CDR1 is SGHAT and CDR2 FQNNGV. The CDR3 totals 12 residues. Between the trimmed V and J ends, which lost 3 bases and 3 bases, there was a span of 6 bases. The CDR3 spells CASSFGVYEQYF. For the CDR3, the DNA is TGTGCCAGCAGCTTCGGCGTCTACGAGCAGTACTTC.

The chain links TRBV13 to TRBJ2-3; D gene uncertain. The CDR3 is 11 residues long. V was shortened by 4 bases and J by 5 bases, with 4 bases between the two germline ends. CDR1 is PRHDT and CDR2 is FYEKMQ in the germline V gene (reference sequence). CDR3 in amino acids: CASSYKDTQYF. CDR3 nucleotides: TGTGCCAGCAGCTACAAAGATACGCAGTATTTT.